This T cell receptor beta chain was recorded in a study of identical twins. The study, taken as a whole, reports: Out-of-frame alpha sequences shared between twins exhibited an excess of low generation probability. The presence of invariant MAIT and iNKT cells could partly confound analyses of zero-insertion sequences.

In regard to this clonotype: What it binds is unknown.

Through template switching, a universal primer site was introduced, and the cDNA contained unique molecular identifiers. TCRdb analysed the 5' RACE reads with MiXCR anew, one entry per CDR3 protein. In the table there are 470,000 or so distinct CDR3 sequences, 24% of which are singletons. The length of the CDR3 is 12 residues. Trimming removed 1 base at V and 8 bases at J, with 8 bases between. CDR1 and CDR2 (germline): SGHVS, FQNEAQ. These data were likewise used in another study, on T cells expressing NK-cell markers. From that study: The dominant NKG2C+ clonotypes represented about 1.0-8% of CD8+ T cells in about six donors.

The TCR originated in a woman aged 18-29 years in good health. The rearrangement links TRBV7-8 to TRBJ1-2, with D hard to call. The sample comprised CD4+ T cells sorted from blood. The CDR3 DNA reads TGTGCCAGCAGCTTAGATTCAGAAGGCTACACCTTC. Translation gives CASSLDSEGYTF.